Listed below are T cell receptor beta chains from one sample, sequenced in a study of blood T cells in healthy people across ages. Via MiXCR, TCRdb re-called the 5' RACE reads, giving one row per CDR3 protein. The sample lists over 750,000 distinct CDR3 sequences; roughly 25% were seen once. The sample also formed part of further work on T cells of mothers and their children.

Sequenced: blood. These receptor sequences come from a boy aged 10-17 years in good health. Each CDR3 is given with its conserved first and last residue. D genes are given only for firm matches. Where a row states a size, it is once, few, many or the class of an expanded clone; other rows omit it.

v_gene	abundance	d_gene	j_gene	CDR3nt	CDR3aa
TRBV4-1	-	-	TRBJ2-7	TGCGCCAGCAGCCAAGAGATGACCTACGAGCAGTACTTC	CASSQEMTYEQYF
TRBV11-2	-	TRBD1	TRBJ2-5	TGTGCCAGCAGCTTAGTGAGGACAGGGCGCGGAGAAGAGACCCAGTACTTC	CASSLVRTGRGEETQYF
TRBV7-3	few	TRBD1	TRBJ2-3	TGTGCCAGCAGTTACAGGGGCGGCCTCACAGATACGCAGTATTTT	CASSYRGGLTDTQYF
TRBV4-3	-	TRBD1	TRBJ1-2	TGCGCCAGCAGCCAAGATCCGACAGGGTTTTATGGCTACACCTTC	CASSQDPTGFYGYTF
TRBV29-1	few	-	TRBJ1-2	TGCAGCGTTGAAGAGACGGATTACTATGGCTACACCTTC	CSVEETDYYGYTF
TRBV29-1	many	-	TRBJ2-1	TGCAGCGTTGAAGATGAGGGGATTGAGCAGTTCTTC	CSVEDEGIEQFF
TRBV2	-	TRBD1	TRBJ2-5	TGTGCCAGCAGTGGCCAGAGACAGGGCATCGGCAGGGAGACCCAGTACTTC	CASSGQRQGIGRETQYF
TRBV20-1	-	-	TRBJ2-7	TGCAGTGCTACCGGACCGAGAAACTACGAGCAGTACTTC	CSATGPRNYEQYF
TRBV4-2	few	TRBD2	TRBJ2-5	TGTGCCAGCAGCCAAGGACTAGCGGAGGGGACCCAGTACTTC	CASSQGLAEGTQYF
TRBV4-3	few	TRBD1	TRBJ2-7	TGCGCCAGCAGCCGTAATACAGGGGGGAACGAGCAGTACTTC	CASSRNTGGNEQYF
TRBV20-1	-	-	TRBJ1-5	TGCAGTGCTGAACAGGCCGATCAGCCCCAGCATTTT	CSAEQADQPQHF
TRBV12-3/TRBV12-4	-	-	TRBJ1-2	TGTGCCAGCAGACCCCCAGGATCCTATGGCTACACCTTC	CASRPPGSYGYTF
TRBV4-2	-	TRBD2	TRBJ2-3	TGTGCCAGCAGCCAAGAAGTTTCTGCGGGGGGCTCTCACGATACGCAGTATTTT	CASSQEVSAGGSHDTQYF
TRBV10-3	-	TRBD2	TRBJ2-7	TGTGCCATCAGACCTGGACTAGCGGGAGATTCGGAGCAGTACTTC	CAIRPGLAGDSEQYF
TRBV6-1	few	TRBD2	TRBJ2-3	TGTGCCAGCAGTCAGGAAGCGGGGGTCACAGATACGCAGTATTTT	CASSQEAGVTDTQYF
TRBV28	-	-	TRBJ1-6	TGTGCCAGCAGTTTATTCCCTGGTGGAGGTTCACCCCTCCACTTT	CASSLFPGGGSPLHF
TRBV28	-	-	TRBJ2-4	TGTGCCAGCAGTTTACAGGTTAGCGACATTCAGTACTTC	CASSLQVSDIQYF
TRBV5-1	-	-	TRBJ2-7	TGCGCCAGCAGTTATGACACCATCTCCTACGAGCAGTACTTC	CASSYDTISYEQYF
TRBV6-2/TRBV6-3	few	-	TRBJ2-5	TGTGCCAGCCACCACGGCCAAGAGACCCAGTACTTC	CASHHGQETQYF
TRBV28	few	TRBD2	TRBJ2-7	TGTGCCAGCAGTAATAGCGGGAAAGGAAACGAGCAGTACTTC	CASSNSGKGNEQYF
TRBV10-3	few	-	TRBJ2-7	TGTGCCATCACCCCAGAGGACGGTACCTACGAGCAGTACTTC	CAITPEDGTYEQYF
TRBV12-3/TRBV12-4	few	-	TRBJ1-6	TGTGCCAGCAGTTCTATTCAGGGAAATAATTCACCCCTCCACTTT	CASSSIQGNNSPLHF
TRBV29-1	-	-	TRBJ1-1	TGCAGCGCTGCTCAGGGAAGTGGCACTGAAGCTTTCTTT	CSAAQGSGTEAFF
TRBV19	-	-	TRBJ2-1	TGTGCCAGTAGCCAATCAGAGGGGTCCTACAATGAGCAGTTCTTC	CASSQSEGSYNEQFF
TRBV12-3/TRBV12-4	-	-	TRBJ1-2	TGTGCCAGCAGTTTAGCTCGACGGAGCGGCTACACCTTC	CASSLARRSGYTF
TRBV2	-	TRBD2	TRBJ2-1	TGTGCCAGTACCTCGGCGGGAGTTTTAGGCAATGAGCAGTTCTTC	CASTSAGVLGNEQFF
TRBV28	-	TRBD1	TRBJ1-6	TGTGCCAGCAGCCCTGAGGGACAGGGATTACTGGCCCTCCACTTT	CASSPEGQGLLALHF
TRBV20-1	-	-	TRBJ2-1	TGCAGTGCTAGAGATCAGAGGGGATCTTCCTACAATGAGCAGTTCTTC	CSARDQRGSSYNEQFF
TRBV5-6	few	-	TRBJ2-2	TGTGCCAGCAGCTTGTTTATAATCGGGGAGCTGTTTTTT	CASSLFIIGELFF
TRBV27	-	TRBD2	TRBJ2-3	TGTGCCAGCAGTTTACTACCGGGTCTAGCGGGGCCCGATACGCAGTATTTT	CASSLLPGLAGPDTQYF
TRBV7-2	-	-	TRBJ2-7	TGTGCCAGCAGCCCCGGGGCAGGGACCTACGAGCAGTACTTC	CASSPGAGTYEQYF
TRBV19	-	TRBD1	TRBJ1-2	TGTGCCAGTAGTATTGTTAGGGGACAGGGGCCTCATAACTATGGCTACACCTTC	CASSIVRGQGPHNYGYTF
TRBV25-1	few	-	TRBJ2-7	TGTGCCAGCAGTGAAGCAGGGTTCAGCTCCTACGAGCAGTACTTC	CASSEAGFSSYEQYF
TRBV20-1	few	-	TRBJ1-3	TGCAGTGCTAGAGTTTGGGAGACTGGAAACACCATATATTTT	CSARVWETGNTIYF
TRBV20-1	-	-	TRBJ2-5	TGCAGTGCTAGAGTTGGGAGACAAGGGCTAGAGACCCAGTACTTC	CSARVGRQGLETQYF
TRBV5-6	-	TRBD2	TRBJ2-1	TGTGCCAGCAGCTTGGCCGGGACTAGCGGCAATGAGCAGTTCTTC	CASSLAGTSGNEQFF
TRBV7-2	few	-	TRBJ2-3	TGTGCCAGCAGCTTAGTTGGTGGGAGTGGTGGAGATACGCAGTATTTT	CASSLVGGSGGDTQYF
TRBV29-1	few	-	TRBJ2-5	TGCAGCACCCCTGTGGGGGAGACCCAGTACTTC	CSTPVGETQYF
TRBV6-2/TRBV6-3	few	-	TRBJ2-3	TGTGCAGCAAGGGAATCCACAGATACGCAGTATTTT	CAARESTDTQYF
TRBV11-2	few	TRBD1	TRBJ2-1	TGTGCCAGCAGGACAGGGGGCGGGGAGCAGTTCTTC	CASRTGGGEQFF
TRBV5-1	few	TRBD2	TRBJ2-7	TGCGCCAGCTTCAATACGGGGGGGGACTACGAGCAGTACTTC	CASFNTGGDYEQYF
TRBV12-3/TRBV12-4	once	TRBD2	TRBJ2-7	TGTGCCAGCAGTCAACAGTGGAGTCTAGCGGGACCCTTGGAGCAGTACTTC	CASSQQWSLAGPLEQYF
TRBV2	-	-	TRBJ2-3	TGTGCCAGCAGTGAAGGATGGGGGGGCGGAGATACGCAGTATTTT	CASSEGWGGGDTQYF
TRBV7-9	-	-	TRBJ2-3	TGTGCCAGCAGCTTAGTTGGAACGAACACAGATACGCAGTATTTT	CASSLVGTNTDTQYF
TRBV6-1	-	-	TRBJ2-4	TGTGCCAGCAGTGTAATAGCCAAAAACATTCAGTACTTC	CASSVIAKNIQYF
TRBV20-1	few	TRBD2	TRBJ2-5	TGCAGTGCTAGAGTGACTAGCGGGGGGGCCGTAGAGACCCAGTACTTC	CSARVTSGGAVETQYF
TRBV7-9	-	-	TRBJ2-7	TGTGCCAGCAGCCTAAGGGACGTCTACGAGCAGTACTTC	CASSLRDVYEQYF
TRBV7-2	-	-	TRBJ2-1	TGTGCCAGCTGCGAGCGGAGGGGGGGTGAGCAGTTCTTC	CASCERRGGEQFF
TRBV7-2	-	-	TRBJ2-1	TGTGCCAGCAGCTTGGTTGGGTTTGAGCAGTTCTTC	CASSLVGFEQFF
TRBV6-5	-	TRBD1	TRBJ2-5	TGTGCCAGCAGACCTAGGGGGCTGGGGGAGACCCAGTACTTC	CASRPRGLGETQYF
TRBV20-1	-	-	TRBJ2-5	TGCAGTGCTAGGGGGGCCCGGCAGCCAGCAGAGACCCAGTACTTC	CSARGARQPAETQYF
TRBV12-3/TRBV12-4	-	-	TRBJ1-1	TGTGCCAGCAGTCCCGGGTCGCAATGGAACACTGAAGCTTTCTTT	CASSPGSQWNTEAFF
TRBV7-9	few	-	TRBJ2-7	TGTGCCAGCAGCCCAACACGGACCGACGAGCAGTACTTC	CASSPTRTDEQYF
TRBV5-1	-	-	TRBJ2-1	TGCGCCAGCAGCTTTTTAGACGCTTCTAGCTCCTACAATGAGCAGTTCTTC	CASSFLDASSSYNEQFF